Sequencing of this T cell receptor (beta chain) was carried out in a study of CD8 T cells in ankylosing spondylitis (dated by TCRdb to about 2017). For the study in its entirety: To find TCR variants linked to disease, the study profiled T cell receptor beta repertoires in ankylosing spondylitis patients and healthy donors. In total, the full study cohort was made up of 108 healthy donors and 25 to 30 ankylosing spondylitis patients. Peripheral blood samples were taken, and synovial fluid was additionally collected from ankylosing spondylitis patients. Here is what the overall study found, with its caveats: According to the report, matched synovial fluid samples from ankylosing spondylitis patients were significantly enriched for the disease-linked clones. Some motif variants had previously been reported in the synovial fluid and blood of reactive arthritis patients, which suggests shared mechanisms of disease initiation. A TCR beta motif of 7 or 8 highly homologous amino acid variants appeared characteristic of blood from ankylosing spondylitis patients. A CD8+ phenotype was shown by the disease-linked clones, which were found at relatively low frequencies in peripheral blood.

Sequencing was performed on an Illumina HiSeq 2500. Quantitative 5'-RACE with molecular barcodes was used to prepare TCR beta libraries. The original methods were these. To identify disease-linked TCR variants, a new computational method was used, one built on a probabilistic model of VDJ rearrangement. The public reads were quality trimmed at Q25 with fastp and then assembled into clones with MiXCR by TCRdb, keeping productive beta chains. Rows are combined by CDR3 protein, so each entry shows the most common genes and DNA. The V and J calls and clone size are TCRdb's, not the authors'. Across this sample there are about 800,000 distinct CDR3 sequences, with about 11% seen only once. The top ten hold less than 0.65% of the sample. At the junction V is shortened by 4 bases and J by 2 bases; bases outside the gene matches: 5. Sequences SGHDT (CDR1) and YYEEEE (CDR2) are obtained from the germline V gene. From cysteine to phenylalanine, the CDR3 is 17 amino acids long. The read is trimmed to its CDR3 DNA, 51 bases read in frame from base 1.

To note about this clonotype: Its recognized antigen is unknown. Per-base qualities were not stored, and no clone one base away is much larger.

Sequencing was done on a sample of blood, either unsorted or a sorted T cell fraction (not recorded which). The TCR comes from a male donor with ankylosing spondylitis. The chain is made from TRBV5-6 and TRBJ2-2; 13 bases in between match TRBD2. The CDR3 region reads CASSPGLAGVNTGELFF. The nucleotides are TGTGCCAGCAGCCCTGGACTAGCGGGAGTAAACACCGGGGAGCTGTTTTTT.